The 26 T cell receptor beta chains in this list originate from one sample, sequenced in a study of shared clonotypes between healthy human individuals. The table came from immunoSEQ multiplex PCR; TCRdb's copy has only in-frame clones and leaves some out. This table holds 950,000 to 1,300,000 clones, approximately 68% found once. Sequences were obtained from memory CD4+ T cells sorted from blood. Subset specified: CD45RA-negative fraction. These receptors originate from a man aged 18 to 29 in good health.

The chain couples TRBV19 to TRBJ1-5; 7 bases line up with TRBD1. This CDR3 has 18 residues. The J segment lost 0 bases and the V segment lost 5 bases, leaving 13 bases of the junction unmatched. Germline CDR1 LNHDA, CDR2 SQIVND (reference sequence). CDR3 nucleotides: TGTGCCAGTAGTGTCCGGGACAGCGGACGAATTAGCAATCAGCCCCAGCATTTT. This translates into CASSVRDSGRISNQPQHF.

This clone was seen more than once but under ten times. This chain links TRBV28 with TRBJ1-5, with D possibly matching TRBD1 (5 bases). Germline V gene data show CDR1 as MDHEN and CDR2 as SYDVKM. The ends were cut back, 4 bases at V and 2 bases at J, with 12 bases in the middle. This CDR3 has 15 amino acids. CDR3 nucleotides: TGTGCCAGCAGTTCCCCGGGACGGGGCAATCAGCCCCAGCATTTT. Protein product: CASSSPGRGNQPQHF.

The genes are TRBV5-1 and TRBJ2-5; 11 nucleotides agree with TRBD2. The CDR3 contains 15 residues. CDR1 SGHRS and CDR2 YFSETQ come from the germline V gene. V shed 6 bases and J 1 base; nucleotides not matched to a gene: 5. The CDR3 region is CASTPLAGVQETQYF. CDR3 nucleotide sequence: TGCGCCAGCACCCCACTAGCGGGAGTCCAAGAGACCCAGTACTTC.

The CDR3 bases are TGCGCCAGCAGCTTGGACGACCAGGATGGCTACACCTTC. As protein: CASSLDDQDGYTF. The rearrangement uses TRBV5-1 and TRBJ1-2; unclear D gene. CDR3 length: 13 residues. Trimming removed 0 bases from V and 6 bases from J, with 9 bases in between. Germline loops: CDR1 SGHRS, CDR2 YFSETQ.

The chain joins TRBV6-6 to TRBJ1-4, with a possible D match to TRBD1 (5 bases). V shed 8 bases and J shed 4 bases, with 20 bases lying between them. The CDR3 runs to 16 residues. The germline V gene has CDR1 MNHNY and CDR2 SVGAGI (reference sequence). The CDR3 DNA reads TGTGCCAGCCTCCTATCGGGTGTCGGGGGTAATGAAAAACTGTTTTTT. Its protein product is CASLLSGVGGNEKLFF.

V gene TRBV10-3 combines with J gene TRBJ2-7; D perhaps matches TRBD2 (6 bases). The CDR3 length is 12 residues. Trimming cost V 2 bases and J 6 bases, with 8 bases left between them. From germline, CDR1 is ENHRY and CDR2 SYGVKD. The CDR3 nucleotides read TGTGCCATCAGTGAGGGGGAGGTCGAGCAGTACTTC. Translated, it gives CAISEGEVEQYF.

This clone has more than one count but fewer than ten. The chain carries TRBV19 and TRBJ1-5; D ambiguous. This CDR3 spans 16 amino acids. The V and J ends lost 5 bases and 0 bases respectively, with 14 bases between them. CDR1 and CDR2 from the germline V gene are LNHDA and SQIVND (reference sequence). This CDR3 reads CASSSQDGYSNQPQHF. The CDR3 nucleotides are TGTGCCAGTAGTTCCCAAGACGGATATAGCAATCAGCCCCAGCATTTT. Full variable domain (rest looked up from reference TRBV19 and TRBJ1-5): DGGITQSPKYLFRKEGQNVTLSCEQNLNHDAMYWYRQDPGQGLRLIYYSQIVNDFQKGDIAEGYSVSREKKESFPLTVTSAQKNPTAFYLCASSSQDGYSNQPQHFGDGTRLSIL.

The chain recombines TRBV10-3 with TRBJ2-3; TRBD2 agrees at 13 bases. This CDR3 is 15 amino acids long. CDR1 and CDR2 (germline): ENHRY, SYGVKD. The V and J ends lost 11 bases and 0 bases, in that order; junction bases with no gene match: 5. The CDR3 bases are TGTGCCTCCCGGACTAGCGGGAGAAGCACAGATACGCAGTATTTT. Amino acid sequence: CASRTSGRSTDTQYF.

This clone was seen just once. The chain has TRBV30 and TRBJ2-7, with D possibly TRBD2 on 7 matching bases. CDR1 and CDR2 (germline): GTSNPN, SVGIG (reference sequence). The CDR3 length is 11 residues. Trimming removed 4 bases at V and 11 bases at J, with 15 bases between. The chain's CDR3 is CAWKGEGQEYF. The CDR3, as DNA: TGTGCCTGGAAGGGGGAGGGCCAAGAGTACTTC.

This chain uses TRBV5-5 with TRBJ1-2; 7 bases are shared with TRBD1. The germline V gene has CDR1 SGHKS and CDR2 YYEKEE (reference sequence). Trimming took 4 bases from V and 5 from J; bases not matched to a gene: 14. The CDR3 sequence is 16 residues long. DNA for the CDR3: TGTGCCAGCAGCGTAACGGCCGGGACAGCCAGTTATGGCTACACCTTC. It encodes CASSVTAGTASYGYTF.

V usage is TRBV19 and J usage is TRBJ1-3; no reliable D call. The CDR3 is 11 residues long. Germline CDR1 LNHDA, CDR2 SQIVND (reference sequence). V gave up 6 bases and J gave up 4 bases, with 4 bases separating them. CDR3 coding DNA: TGTGCCAGTAGCGAAGGAAACACCATATATTTT. It specifies CASSEGNTIYF.

This chain connects TRBV5-6 to TRBJ2-7, with TRBD2 identical over 8 bases. The CDR3 covers 16 residues. The V and J ends lost 0 bases and 2 bases, in that order; junction bases with no gene match: 7. CDR1 is SGHDT, CDR2 YYEEEE, per germline. CDR3 nucleotides: TGTGCCAGCAGCTTGGCCGGGGACGGGAGGGCCTACGAGCAGTACTTC. Amino acid sequence: CASSLAGDGRAYEQYF.

The J gene is TRBJ2-2, the V gene TRBV5-1; TRBD1 or TRBD2 may be the D gene (6 bases each). The CDR3 sequence is 15 residues long. Germline CDR1 reads SGHRS; CDR2 reads YFSETQ. Trimming pared 7 bases from V and 3 bases from J, leaving 16 bases between. The CDR3 DNA reads as TGCGCCAGCGCCCAAGGGGGACTGGACACCGGGGAGCTGTTTTTT. It encodes CASAQGGLDTGELFF. The whole variable domain, remainder taken from reference TRBV5-1 and TRBJ2-2, is KAGVTQTPRYLIKTRGQQVTLSCSPISGHRSVSWYQQTPGQGLQFLFEYFSETQRNKGNFPGRFSGRQFSNSRSEMNVSTLELGDSALYLCASAQGGLDTGELFFGEGSRLTVL.

This clone occurred a few times. A read error may account for a junction end that differs from germline. V and J are TRBV7-7 and TRBJ2-1; 7 nucleotides align to TRBD1. CDR3 length: 13 residues. Germline V gene sequence: CDR1 SSHAT, CDR2 FNYEAQ (reference sequence). This chain's CDR3 is CASSFQGDNEQFF. The CDR3 DNA sequence: TGTGCTAGCAGCTTCCAGGGGGACAATGAGCAGTTCTTC.

This chain links TRBV27 with TRBJ2-1; unclear D gene. The germline V and J ends were trimmed by 0 bases and 4 bases, with 10 bases remaining between them. This CDR3 contains 15 residues. Germline V gene lookup returns CDR1 MNHEY and CDR2 SMNVEV (reference sequence). In DNA form, the CDR3 reads TGTGCCAGCAGTTTATCGTTTGGGCCGTACAATGAGCAGTTCTTC. Translation: CASSLSFGPYNEQFF.

This clone was counted between two and nine times. The chain links TRBV7-6 to TRBJ1-3; the D is unclear. The V end lost 7 bases, the J end lost 4 bases, and 14 bases lay between the germline ends. The CDR3 sequence is 14 residues long. In germline, CDR1 is SGHVS, CDR2 FNYEAQ. CDR3 sequence (DNA): TGTGCCAGCACTCGACTAGCCTCCGGAAACACCATATATTTT. Amino acid sequence: CASTRLASGNTIYF.

The V and J genes are TRBV7-2 and TRBJ1-6; D is ambiguous. The germline V gene encodes CDR1 SGHTA and CDR2 FQGNSA. Trimming pared 1 base from V and 10 bases from J, leaving 8 bases between. The CDR3 has 13 residues. The CDR3 sequence: CASSLDGKSPLHF. The DNA of the CDR3 is TGTGCCAGCAGCTTAGATGGGAAATCACCCCTCCACTTT.

The table lists this clone with many counts. This sequence joins TRBV9 and TRBJ2-1, with D possibly being TRBD1 or TRBD2 (6 bases each). V lost 0 bases and J lost 4, with 11 bases in between. Per germline, CDR1 SGDLS and CDR2 YYNGEE. The CDR3 totals 15 residues. CDR3 in amino acids: CASSVVWGAYNEQFF. The CDR3 DNA follows: TGTGCCAGCAGCGTAGTTTGGGGGGCATACAATGAGCAGTTCTTC. The variable domain in full, with the rest retrieved from reference TRBV9 and TRBJ2-1, is DSGVTQTPKHLITATGQRVTLRCSPRSGDLSVYWYQQSLDQGLQFLIQYYNGEERAKGNILERFSAQQFPDLHSELNLSSLELGDSALYFCASSVVWGAYNEQFFGPGTRLTVL.

This clone was seen only a few times. The gene calls are TRBV19 and TRBJ1-5, with 8 positions matching TRBD1. Germline CDR1 LNHDA, CDR2 SQIVND (reference sequence). This CDR3 contains 14 residues. J gave up 2 bases and V 4 bases, and 1 base lay outside the gene matches. The CDR3 nucleotides are TGTGCCAGTAGTAGGGGACAGGGCAATCAGCCCCAGCATTTT. As protein: CASSRGQGNQPQHF.

The gene calls are TRBV10-3 and TRBJ1-3; D remains ambiguous. With 10 bases removed from V and 2 bases from J, the gap between germline ends came to 12 bases. The CDR3 loop spans 13 amino acids. CDR1 ENHRY and CDR2 SYGVKD come from the germline V gene. The CDR3 loop is CATERAAGNTIYF. CDR3 in DNA: TGTGCCACCGAAAGGGCTGCTGGAAACACCATATATTTT.

The V and J genes are TRBV9 and TRBJ2-5; 12 bases agree with TRBD2. The germline CDR1 and CDR2 sequences are SGDLS and YYNGEE. This CDR3 is built from 15 residues. V was pared by 4 bases and J by 5 bases, with 6 bases of the junction left unmatched. The CDR3 sequence: CASSTPSGGVETQYF. DNA for the CDR3: TGTGCCAGCAGCACCCCTAGCGGGGGGGTGGAGACCCAGTACTTC.

V gene TRBV5-6 combines with J gene TRBJ2-7; D may be TRBD1 (5 bases). The CDR3 extends over 12 amino acids. The germline CDR1 and CDR2 sequences are SGHDT and YYEEEE. V lost 4 bases to trimming and J lost 6 bases, with 11 bases between them. The CDR3 loop reads CASSIYRSEQYF. The CDR3 DNA sequence: TGTGCCAGCAGCATTTACAGGTCCGAGCAGTACTTC.

In this sample, this clone turned up once. The chain uses TRBV6-4 and TRBJ2-1, with 10 bases that match TRBD1. The V gene's germline CDR1 is MRHNA and CDR2 SNTAGT. Losses at the gene ends were 6 bases for V and 9 bases for J; bases not matched to a gene: 8. This CDR3 spans 14 amino acids. The CDR3 here is CASRRDRGEGEQFF. The CDR3 DNA is TGTGCCAGCAGGAGGGACAGGGGAGAGGGTGAGCAGTTCTTC.

The chain combines TRBV15 with TRBJ1-1, with no clear D. Germline loops: CDR1 LNHNV, CDR2 YYDKDF (reference sequence). The CDR3 loop spans 13 amino acids. Deletions cut 0 bases from V and 8 bases from J, with 10 bases between. The CDR3 loop reads CATSRDFGGEAFF. In nucleotides, the CDR3 is TGTGCCACCAGCAGAGATTTCGGCGGGGAAGCTTTCTTT.

This clone was detected a few times. The rearrangement uses TRBV10-1 and TRBJ2-5; no reliable D call. Germline CDR1 WNHNN, CDR2 SYGVQD (reference sequence). V lost 4 bases and J lost 1, with 7 bases in between. The CDR3 loop spans 13 amino acids. The CDR3, as DNA: TGCGCCAGCAGTGTGACGTTCCAAGAGACCCAGTACTTC. This codes for CASSVTFQETQYF.

The chain is built from TRBV5-1 and TRBJ2-3, with D tentatively TRBD1 or TRBD2 (5 bases each). This CDR3 has 18 amino acids. V dropped 0 bases and J dropped 2 bases, with 19 bases sitting between them. Germline V CDR1 and CDR2: SGHRS, YFSETQ. CDR3 sequence: CASSLEGRPGIPTDTQYF. The CDR3 nucleotides are TGCGCCAGCAGCTTGGAGGGGCGGCCGGGGATTCCCACAGATACGCAGTATTTT.